Below, 4 T cell receptor beta chains from the same sample are listed, as sequenced in a study of tumor-infiltrating lymphocytes in primary liver carcinoma. The 20-30 mg bulk tissue piece was not sorted before simultaneous RNA and DNA extraction. TCR beta cDNA was prepared out of approximately 470 ng total RNA by means of a constant-region primer. Construction of TCR beta libraries relied on three successive nested multiplex PCR rounds employing slightly modified ARM-PCR. Forward primers for TRBV1-TRBV30 and a C-beta reverse primer served the first two PCR rounds, at approximately 10 cycles each. In TCRdb, the multiplex PCR reads were re-called with MiXCR into one record per CDR3 protein. This table holds around 79,000 distinct CDR3 sequences, approximately 62% found once. Sequencing was done on a sample of tumor-adjacent normal liver tissue. The receptors originated from a middle-aged man with primary liver carcinoma and hepatitis B virus infection.

In the case of this clonotype: The junction does not match germline at one end; this may be a read error. The V gene is TRBV4-2, the J gene TRBJ2-1; 7 bases align to TRBD2. Looked up from germline, CDR1 is LGHNA and CDR2 is YNFKEQ. The CDR3 spans 14 residues. The CDR3 DNA is TGTGCCAGCAGTCAACTAGCGAGATACAATGAACAGTTCTTC. Protein: CASSQLARYNEQFF.

A note on this clonotype: Its ends do not fully match the called genes, so a read error is possible. This rearrangement joins TRBV11-3 to TRBJ2-2, with D possibly matching TRBD1 (7 bases). This CDR3 has 13 residues. The V gene's germline CDR1 is SGHNT and CDR2 YENEEA. CDR3 coding DNA: TGTGCCAGCAGCGACTGGACAGGCGGGAAGCTGATTTTT. Its protein is CASSDWTGGKLIF.

This clonotype was found once. At one end the junction does not follow the germline gene, possibly because of a read error. The chain employs TRBV11-2 and TRBJ2-2; 8 bases agree with TRBD2. Per the germline V gene, CDR1 is SGHAT and CDR2 is FQNNGV. CDR3 length: 16 residues. The CDR3 is CTSSLVPAGAGGELFF. The CDR3 DNA follows: TGTACCAGCAGCTTAGTCCCAGCGGGAGCGGGCGGGGAGCTGTTTTTT. Full variable domain (rest looked up from reference TRBV11-2 and TRBJ2-2): EAGVAQSPRYKIIEKRQSVAFWCNPISGHATLYWYQQILGQGPKLLIQFQNNGVVDDSQLPKDRFSAERLKGVDSTLKIQPAKLEDSAVYLCTSSLVPAGAGGELFFGEGSRLTVL.

For this clonotype: No conserved phenylalanine or tryptophan ends this CDR3, so it is likely a read error. The chain recombines TRBV4-3 with TRBJ2-7, with TRBD2 as a possible D gene (6 bases). Germline-derived CDR1 and CDR2 are LGHNA and YSLEER. Trimming cost V 2 bases and J 3 bases, with 14 bases left between them. This CDR3 has 15 amino acids. CDR3 residues: CASSQNRETLYEQYY. The CDR3 DNA is TGCGCCAGCAGCCAAAATCGGGAGACTCTCTACGAGCAGTACTAC.